These 20 T cell receptor beta chains originate from one sample sequenced in a study of early T cells in non-severe SARS-CoV-2 infection. TCRdb fed the 5' RACE reads into MiXCR, producing one record per CDR3 protein. The sample carries some 81,000 distinct CDR3 sequences, roughly 9.6% recorded once. The specimen was whole blood. All receptors derive from an adult who was a healthcare worker with PCR-confirmed SARS-CoV-2 infection or an uninfected control (not recorded which).

The genes are TRBV11-2 and TRBJ2-3; 7 positions agree with TRBD2. Per germline, CDR1 SGHAT and CDR2 FQNNGV. J gave up 4 bases and V 5 bases, and 9 bases lay outside the gene matches. The CDR3 spans 15 residues. CDR3 protein: CASSRAGKGPDTQYF. In DNA form, the CDR3 reads TGTGCCAGCAGCCGAGCGGGAAAGGGCCCAGATACGCAGTATTTT.

In this sample, this clonotype turned up many times. V usage is TRBV3-1 and J usage is TRBJ1-5; D not certain. CDR1 and CDR2 (germline): LGHDT, YNNKEL (reference sequence). This CDR3 has 11 amino acids. V was pared by 1 base and J by 9 bases, with 4 bases between. DNA for the CDR3: TGTGCCAGCAGCCAAGGGGGGCCCCAGCATTTT. Protein sequence: CASSQGGPQHF.

The chain has TRBV19 and TRBJ2-1; D possibly corresponds to TRBD2 (7 bases). With 8 bases removed from V and 3 bases from J, the gap between germline ends came to 23 bases. The CDR3 is 17 residues long. Germline values: CDR1 LNHDA, CDR2 SQIVND (reference sequence). The CDR3 nucleotides read TGTGCCAGTGCCCCGATCAGGGGACGGGACTACTACAATGAGCAGTTCTTC. This encodes CASAPIRGRDYYNEQFF.

The chain employs TRBV20-1 and TRBJ2-7; no definite D call. V gave up 0 bases and J gave up 2 bases, with 11 bases separating them. The CDR3 is made up of 14 amino acids. Germline CDR1 DFQATT, CDR2 SNEGSKA (reference sequence). The DNA of the CDR3 is TGCAGTGCTAGAGATCCCAGGCAGACCTACGAGCAGTACTTC. Translated: CSARDPRQTYEQYF.

This clonotype was seen a handful of times. V gene TRBV6-5 combines with J gene TRBJ2-7, with TRBD1 matching over 8 bases. The germline V gene has CDR1 MNHEY and CDR2 SVGAGI. There are 18 residues in the CDR3. The ends lost 5 bases at V and 5 bases at J; junction bases unmatched: 20. The CDR3 DNA reads as TGTGCCAGCAGTGCAATTGTGGGATCCGGGACAGGTAGTAACGAGCAGTACTTC. Protein: CASSAIVGSGTGSNEQYF.

The V call is TRBV20-1, the J call TRBJ1-6; 8 bases agree with TRBD1. The CDR3 has 16 residues. Germline loops: CDR1 DFQATT, CDR2 SNEGSKA (reference sequence). J gave up 6 bases and V 7 bases, and 14 bases lay outside the gene matches. DNA of the CDR3: TGCAGTGGGACCCCGGGACAGGCCTACAGTAATTCACCCCTCCACTTT. It encodes CSGTPGQAYSNSPLHF.

This clonotype was counted many times. CDR3 in DNA: TGTGCCAGCAGCCAAGTCAGGACTCATACGCAGTATTTT. It is translated as CASSQVRTHTQYF. The rearrangement joins TRBV4-2 to TRBJ2-3; a weak D match, TRBD2 (5 bases). Germline-derived CDR1 and CDR2 are LGHNA and YNFKEQ. V was pared by 1 base and J by 7 bases, with 9 bases between. The CDR3 has 13 amino acids.

The chain has TRBV6-5 and TRBJ1-1; D call uncertain. The V gene lost 6 bases and the J gene lost 3 bases, with 14 bases spanning the gap. The CDR3 extends over 14 amino acids. Germline V gene data show CDR1 as MNHEY and CDR2 as SVGAGI. CDR3 residues: CASSHRATYTEAFF. The CDR3 DNA follows: TGTGCCAGCAGCCACCGGGCCACGTACACTGAAGCTTTCTTT.

The chain links TRBV5-4 to TRBJ2-3; 14 bases map to TRBD2. The CDR3 spans 18 residues. Germline CDR1 SGHNT, CDR2 YYREEE (reference sequence). With V trimmed by 4 bases and J by 2 bases, 9 bases remained unmatched. The CDR3 DNA follows: TGTGCCAGCAGCATCGGACTAGCGGGAGGTGGGGTCACAGATACGCAGTATTTT. Encoded protein: CASSIGLAGGGVTDTQYF.

This clonotype was counted many times. The chain joins TRBV30 to TRBJ2-2, with D uncertain. The V end lost 0 bases, the J end lost 3 bases, and 8 bases lay between the germline ends. CDR1 is GTSNPN, CDR2 SVGIG, per germline (reference sequence). The CDR3 runs to 14 residues. The CDR3 reads CAWSVGGYTGELFF. CDR3 sequence (DNA): TGTGCCTGGAGTGTGGGTGGGTACACCGGGGAGCTGTTTTTT. Filled out from reference TRBV30 and TRBJ2-2, the complete variable domain reads SQTIHQWPATLVQPVGSPLSLECTVEGTSNPNLYWYRQAAGRGLQLLFYSVGIGQISSEVPQNLSASRPQDRQFILSSKKLLLSDSGFYLCAWSVGGYTGELFFGEGSRLTVL.

This clonotype turned up a few times. This sequence joins TRBV10-2 and TRBJ1-1, with a tentative D call TRBD1 (6 bases). This CDR3 region has 18 residues. The germline V gene encodes CDR1 WSHSY and CDR2 SAAADI. Trimming left V 7 bases short and J 3 bases short, with 27 bases between. CDR3 protein: CASNRLVGGARVDTEAFF. CDR3 nucleotides: TGCGCCAGCAACAGACTCGTTGGGGGCGCAAGGGTGGACACTGAAGCTTTCTTT.

Only a few counts were recorded for this clonotype. V usage is TRBV20-1 and J usage is TRBJ2-3; 11 bases are a match to TRBD2. This CDR3 is built from 15 residues. Looked up from germline, CDR1 is DFQATT and CDR2 is SNEGSKA (reference sequence). With 0 bases clipped from V and 7 bases from J, the junction kept 6 bases outside the gene matches. This chain's CDR3 is CSARDPASGRYTQYF. The CDR3 bases are TGCAGTGCTAGAGATCCGGCTAGCGGGAGGTATACGCAGTATTTT.

This clonotype has just a few counts. The chain has TRBV23-1 and TRBJ1-3; a weak D match, TRBD1 (6 bases). TRBV23-1 is identified as an open reading frame with a role that is uncertain. CDR3 length: 15 amino acids. V lost 0 bases, J lost 0 bases, and 6 bases lay in between. The CDR3 protein is CASSQSDSSGNTIYF. For the CDR3, the DNA is TGCGCCAGCAGTCAATCGGACAGCTCTGGAAACACCATATATTTT.

This clonotype was counted ten times or more. V and J are TRBV7-9 and TRBJ1-5; TRBD1 matches 7 bases. This CDR3 is 13 amino acids long. V lost 2 bases to trimming and J lost 7 bases; unmatched junction nucleotides: 2. CDR1 SEHNR and CDR2 FQNEAQ come from the germline V gene (reference sequence). The DNA of the CDR3 is TGTGCCAGCAGCTTACAGGGGGGCCAGCCCCAGCATTTT. This codes for CASSLQGGQPQHF.

This clonotype has just a few counts. V and J are TRBV20-1 and TRBJ1-4; no clear D gene. Trimming stripped 3 bases from V and 7 bases from J, with 21 bases between. Germline loops: CDR1 DFQATT, CDR2 SNEGSKA (reference sequence). The CDR3 totals 16 residues. The CDR3 nucleotides read TGCAGTGCTAGCACACCAATGGAGGAGGGTGCTGAAAAACTGTTTTTT. Amino acids: CSASTPMEEGAEKLFF.

This clonotype has just a few counts. This chain links TRBV25-1 with TRBJ1-2, with D uncertain. There are 12 residues in the CDR3. Germline V gene sequence: CDR1 MGHDK, CDR2 SYGVNS. Trimming removed 7 bases at V and 4 bases at J, with 10 bases between. CDR3 bases: TGTGCCAGCATGAGCGGCCCCTATGGCTACACCTTC. This codes for CASMSGPYGYTF.

This clonotype was seen at least ten times. V and J are TRBV20-1 and TRBJ2-7; D remains unclear. This CDR3 has 11 amino acids. Germline CDR1 and CDR2: DFQATT and SNEGSKA (reference sequence). V shed 1 base and J shed 4 bases, with 5 bases lying between them. CDR3 nucleotide sequence: TGCAGTGCTAGAGGTGGATACGAGCAGTACTTC. This gives the protein CSARGGYEQYF.

This clonotype was counted a few times. The chain employs TRBV28 and TRBJ1-1, with no clear D. Germline loops: CDR1 MDHEN, CDR2 SYDVKM. The CDR3 consists of 15 residues. Trimming removed 1 base from V and 4 bases from J, with 13 bases in between. The CDR3 protein is CASSLSPGTSTEAFF. CDR3 DNA: TGTGCCAGCAGTTTATCACCAGGCACGAGCACTGAAGCTTTCTTT.

Ten or more counts support this clonotype. The V gene is TRBV28, the J gene TRBJ1-2; D is uncertain. Trimming cost V 3 bases and J 4 bases, with 3 bases left between them. CDR3 length: 11 residues. Germline lookup yields CDR1 MDHEN and CDR2 SYDVKM. CDR3 bases: TGTGCCAGCAGTTTGGCCTATGGCTACACCTTC. Translated: CASSLAYGYTF.

The chain joins TRBV9 to TRBJ2-1; tentative D call: TRBD1 (6 bases). There are 16 residues in the CDR3. With 4 bases removed from V and 0 bases from J, the gap between germline ends came to 14 bases. Germline V CDR1 and CDR2: SGDLS, YYNGEE. The CDR3 coding sequence is TGTGCCAGCAGCCCCTTAGGGACAAACTCCTACAATGAGCAGTTCTTC. This gives the protein CASSPLGTNSYNEQFF.